These T cell receptor beta chains were read from a single sample in a study of OX40 agonist ivuxolimab in advanced cancers. Assay used: immunoSEQ multiplex PCR; TCRdb lists only in-frame clones, some missing. The top ten clones hold approximately 26% of a sample with 30,000 to 40,000 clones, approximately 90% of them seen once. Sequenced material: CD4+ or CD8+ T cells sorted from blood, taken in a trial of the OX40 agonist ivuxolimab. These receptors all come from an adult with an advanced solid tumor such as melanoma, head and neck, liver or kidney cancer. Each CDR3 is given with its conserved first and last residue. Fields, in order: V gene, CDR3 length, clone size, J gene, D gene, CDR3 DNA, CDR3 protein. The D gene is left open where the match is weak. Clone size is stated in some rows and not others, as once, few, many or a class when expanded.

v_gene: TRBV2; len: 12; abundance: -; j_gene: TRBJ2-2; d_gene: -; CDR3nt: TGTGCCAGAAGACAGGCTCTCGGGGAGCTGTTTTTT; CDR3aa: CARRQALGELFF
v_gene: TRBV4-1; len: 17; abundance: -; j_gene: TRBJ2-6; d_gene: -; CDR3nt: TGCGCCAGCAGCCAAGTTGGGGTTTTTTCGGGGGCCAACGTCCTGACTTTC; CDR3aa: CASSQVGVFSGANVLTF
v_gene: TRBV2; len: 13; abundance: -; j_gene: TRBJ2-1; d_gene: -; CDR3nt: TGTGCCAGCATGGTCGGCGGCTACAATGAGCAGTTCTTC; CDR3aa: CASMVGGYNEQFF
v_gene: TRBV4-1; len: 13; abundance: -; j_gene: TRBJ2-7; d_gene: -; CDR3nt: TGCGCCAGCAGCCAAGTAAACAGTTACGAGCAGTACTTC; CDR3aa: CASSQVNSYEQYF
v_gene: TRBV7-6; len: 13; abundance: -; j_gene: TRBJ1-4; d_gene: -; CDR3nt: TGTGCCGGCAGCCTAAACACCGGTGAAAAACTGTTTTTT; CDR3aa: CAGSLNTGEKLFF
v_gene: TRBV19; len: 14; abundance: -; j_gene: TRBJ2-3; d_gene: -; CDR3nt: TGTGCCAGTAGTCACGGGAAAAGTACAGATACGCAGTATTTT; CDR3aa: CASSHGKSTDTQYF
v_gene: TRBV13; len: 16; abundance: -; j_gene: TRBJ2-5; d_gene: TRBD2; CDR3nt: TGTGCCAGCAGCTCCCAGACTAGCGGGAGCGGTGAGACCCAGTACTTC; CDR3aa: CASSSQTSGSGETQYF
v_gene: TRBV19; len: 12; abundance: -; j_gene: TRBJ1-5; d_gene: -; CDR3nt: TGTGCCAGTAGTATTGGAGCTCAGCCCCAGCATTTT; CDR3aa: CASSIGAQPQHF
v_gene: TRBV4-1; len: 12; abundance: -; j_gene: TRBJ2-2; d_gene: -; CDR3nt: TGCGCCAGCAGCCTGAACACCGGGGAGCTGTTTTTT; CDR3aa: CASSLNTGELFF
v_gene: TRBV7-8; len: 14; abundance: -; j_gene: TRBJ2-7; d_gene: -; CDR3nt: TGTGCCAGCAGCTTAGTTCAGGGGTTCTACGAGCAGTACTTC; CDR3aa: CASSLVQGFYEQYF
v_gene: TRBV11-3; len: 15; abundance: -; j_gene: TRBJ2-3; d_gene: -; CDR3nt: TGTGCCAGCAGCTTAGGGGTGGGGAACGCAGATACGCAGTATTTT; CDR3aa: CASSLGVGNADTQYF
v_gene: TRBV6-5; len: 13; abundance: -; j_gene: TRBJ2-7; d_gene: TRBD2; CDR3nt: TGTGCCAGCAGGTCGGGGGGGGCCTACGAGCAGTACTTC; CDR3aa: CASRSGGAYEQYF
v_gene: TRBV10-3; len: 13; abundance: -; j_gene: TRBJ2-7; d_gene: -; CDR3nt: TGTGCCATCAGTACCGGGGCCGCGGGAGAGCAGTACTTC; CDR3aa: CAISTGAAGEQYF
v_gene: TRBV11-2; len: 11; abundance: -; j_gene: TRBJ2-5; d_gene: -; CDR3nt: TGTGCCAGCAGCCTGGAGGAGACCCAGTACTTC; CDR3aa: CASSLEETQYF
v_gene: TRBV5-1; len: 11; abundance: -; j_gene: TRBJ2-7; d_gene: -; CDR3nt: TGCGCCAGCAGCTCGACCTACGAGCAGTACTTC; CDR3aa: CASSSTYEQYF
v_gene: TRBV6-1; len: 17; abundance: -; j_gene: TRBJ2-7; d_gene: TRBD2; CDR3nt: TGTGCCAGCAGTGTAGCGTCGTTAACGGGACTAGCGGGTGTTCAGTACTTC; CDR3aa: CASSVASLTGLAGVQYF
v_gene: TRBV27; len: 14; abundance: -; j_gene: TRBJ2-7; d_gene: TRBD1; CDR3nt: TGTGCCAGTGCCTCTCGGACAGGGTTCTACGAGCAGTACTTC; CDR3aa: CASASRTGFYEQYF
v_gene: TRBV30; len: 13; abundance: -; j_gene: TRBJ2-1; d_gene: TRBD1; CDR3nt: TGTGCCTGGAGTATCGACAGGGGCAATGAGCAGTTCTTC; CDR3aa: CAWSIDRGNEQFF
v_gene: TRBV6-1; len: 15; abundance: -; j_gene: TRBJ2-7; d_gene: -; CDR3nt: TGTGCCAGCAGTGAATGGGCCTCCCCAACCTACGAGCAGTACTTC; CDR3aa: CASSEWASPTYEQYF
v_gene: TRBV7-9; len: 14; abundance: -; j_gene: TRBJ2-5; d_gene: -; CDR3nt: TGTGCCAGCAGCGACGGACTCCACTGGAAGACCCAGTACTTC; CDR3aa: CASSDGLHWKTQYF
v_gene: TRBV6-1; len: 15; abundance: -; j_gene: TRBJ2-2; d_gene: TRBD2; CDR3nt: TGTGCCGGCGGGCAGCGGGAGGGTGGCACCGGGGAGCTGTTTTTT; CDR3aa: CAGGQREGGTGELFF
v_gene: TRBV4-2; len: 17; abundance: once; j_gene: TRBJ2-1; d_gene: TRBD1; CDR3nt: TGTGCCAGCAGCCAAGATGGGCAGGGGGTCGCCTACAATGAGCAGTTCTTC; CDR3aa: CASSQDGQGVAYNEQFF
v_gene: TRBV11-2; len: 15; abundance: -; j_gene: TRBJ2-3; d_gene: -; CDR3nt: TGTGCCAGCAGCTTGCGAGGGGGAGGCACAGATACGCAGTATTTT; CDR3aa: CASSLRGGGTDTQYF
v_gene: TRBV4-1; len: 14; abundance: -; j_gene: TRBJ1-1; d_gene: TRBD1; CDR3nt: TGCGCCAGCAGCCAAGCCTTGGGACAGGGGCGGGCTTTCTTT; CDR3aa: CASSQALGQGRAFF
v_gene: TRBV9; len: 15; abundance: -; j_gene: TRBJ2-3; d_gene: -; CDR3nt: TGTGCCAGCAGCGAGAGCGAAGGTGGGGCGGATACGCAGTATTTT; CDR3aa: CASSESEGGADTQYF
v_gene: TRBV27; len: 14; abundance: -; j_gene: TRBJ2-7; d_gene: TRBD1; CDR3nt: TGTGCCAGCAGTTGGACAGGGGGATCGATCGAGCAGTACTTC; CDR3aa: CASSWTGGSIEQYF
v_gene: TRBV5-4; len: 14; abundance: -; j_gene: TRBJ2-1; d_gene: -; CDR3nt: TGTGCCAGCAGCTTGGGACAGCACTACAATGAGCAGTTCTTC; CDR3aa: CASSLGQHYNEQFF
v_gene: TRBV7-9; len: 15; abundance: -; j_gene: TRBJ2-6; d_gene: -; CDR3nt: TGTGCCAGCAGCCGGACGGAATCTGGGGCCAACGTCCTGACTTTC; CDR3aa: CASSRTESGANVLTF
v_gene: TRBV11-1; len: 18; abundance: -; j_gene: TRBJ2-7; d_gene: -; CDR3nt: TGTGCCAGCAGCCCAACACAAGGCGGCGGGCACGCTTCCTACGAGCAGTACTTC; CDR3aa: CASSPTQGGGHASYEQYF
v_gene: TRBV19; len: 15; abundance: few; j_gene: TRBJ1-2; d_gene: -; CDR3nt: TGTGCCAGTAGTATAACTAGCGGCAGCCCTTATGGCTACACCTTC; CDR3aa: CASSITSGSPYGYTF
v_gene: TRBV19; len: 14; abundance: -; j_gene: TRBJ2-7; d_gene: TRBD2; CDR3nt: TGTGCCAGTAGTATAGTCGGGGGGGCCTACGAGCAGTACTTC; CDR3aa: CASSIVGGAYEQYF
v_gene: TRBV27; len: 13; abundance: -; j_gene: TRBJ2-7; d_gene: -; CDR3nt: TGTGCCAGCAGTTTAGCCCGCGGCTACGAGCAGTACTTC; CDR3aa: CASSLARGYEQYF